This paragraph covers one T cell receptor (beta chain) sequence. Its target antigen remains unknown. Nothing much larger sits one base from this clone, and base qualities are not available. The data originate from a study of identical twins (dated by TCRdb to 2016 to 2018). In the study overall: The study deep-sequenced TCR alpha and beta repertoires from monozygotic twins, unrelated adults of various ages and cord blood to test whether fetal clonotypes persist. To rule out contamination, the twin experiments were replicated at different times with different library preparation protocols.

Library method: 5' RACE. The reads were generated on an Illumina HiSeq 2000. Template switching added a universal primer binding site, and the final cDNA carried a unique molecular identifier that allowed TCR cDNA molecules to be counted accurately. Specific primers in the conserved constant-segment region were used to synthesize first-strand cDNA for the TCR alpha and beta chains. To control for contamination, each cDNA library was double barcoded with a SMART-Mk sample barcode plus Illumina barcodes. TruSeq adapter sequences along with Illumina sample barcodes were introduced in two successive PCR steps. The Illumina HiSeq platform was used with custom primers to sequence TCR alpha and beta cDNA libraries. From the authors' description of their analysis: MiGEC processed the raw reads to extract unique molecular identifiers, while MiXCR was used to determine the CDR3 positions. For each individual, recombination models were inferred using an EM algorithm with the repgenHMM and IGoR tools. The analysis of shared clonotypes was done with the tcR package in R, with sharing normalized by the product of cloneset sizes. To study raw recombination without the effects of thymic and clonal selection, out-of-frame nonproductive sequences were analyzed. TCRdb trimmed public reads at Q25 via fastp, called clones via MiXCR and kept in-frame beta chains. One record per CDR3 amino acid sequence lists the most common genes and DNA. The V and J calls, along with clone size, are taken from TCRdb and not from the paper's own processing. For this sample the table gives some 690,000 distinct CDR3 sequences, of which less than 25% were detected only once. The ten largest clones represent over 4% of the sample.

Findings and caveats that apply to the study as a whole: Invariant T cells such as MAIT and iNKT could partly confound zero-insertion analyses, though diverse VJ usage argued against this for most clonotypes. Abundant cord blood beta clonotypes carried fewer insertions; young adult naive repertoires showed a weaker similar trend, while memory repertoires showed none. In monozygotic twins, recombination models systematically underestimated out-of-frame TCR alpha sharing, but the models matched the sharing seen between unrelated individuals. Out-of-frame TCR alpha sequences shared between twins showed an excess of low generation-probability sequences compared with coincidental sharing between unrelated individuals. Because the same donors could not be followed over many years, conclusions were based on cross-sectional statistical analysis. A weaker excess of twin sharing was found in beta out-of-frame sequences because the signal-to-noise ratio was lowered by fewer shared sequences.

Only healthy Caucasian donors were included. Three pairs of female monozygotic twins, all aged about 18 to 30 years, were included in the twin cohort. RNA for TCR libraries was isolated from peripheral blood mononuclear cells. The same sample was also studied in work on T cells expressing NK-cell markers. The second study reports: Three sorted T-cell subsets (CD3+CD56+NKG2C+, CD3+CD56+NKG2C- and CD3+CD56-NKG2C+) from eight donors had their TCR beta-chain repertoires profiled. Of the eight sequenced donors, seven were found to be HCMV-seropositive and one was found to be HCMV-seronegative. To restrict sorting to alphabetaTCR-expressing T cells, an anti-gammadeltaTCR antibody was added in several experiments. For 5 or 6 donors, the dominant CD3+CD56+NKG2C+ clonotypes were among the top 10 CD8+ clonotypes and accounted for 1.0-7.0% of CD8+ T cells. Those dominant clonotypes were again the most abundant among CD3+CD56-NKG2C+ cells in a handful of donors, at about 25-65%. Whether the expanded NKG2C-expressing T cell clones were specific for HCMV antigens remained unclear. All eight donors whose samples were sequenced were randomly selected healthy volunteers, three of them men and five women. A commercial ELISA kit detecting HCMV-specific IgG in serum was used to determine HCMV serostatus. For a handful of donors, bulk peripheral blood T-cell repertoires were also sequenced from unsorted PBMC. MIGEC handled demultiplexing of the reads and grouping by UMI, while MiTCR was used to assemble and quantify clonotypes. To exclude erroneous sequences, only TCR cDNA sequences supported by at least two reads were retained. The tcR package was used for downstream repertoire analysis, with clonotypes matched between fractions based on CDR3 nucleotide sequence plus V segment. VDJmatch was used to annotate antigen specificity against VDJdb, with one amino acid substitution allowed in CDR3.

Sequencing was carried out using PBMCs. This TCR was recovered from a woman aged 18-29 years in good health.

The DNA sequence is as follows: TGTGCCAGCAGTTCCCCGGGTCAAGAGACCCAGTACTTC. Its translation is CASSSPGQETQYF. The sequence joins TRBV6-5 to TRBJ2-5, with no confidently assigned D gene. Its CDR3 holds 13 amino acids, cysteine through phenylalanine. Only the CDR3 region is kept as DNA, spanning 39 bases read in frame from base 1. In the germline V gene, CDR1 corresponds to MNHEY and CDR2 to SVGAGI. V was cut back by 4 bases and J by 2 bases, leaving a gap of 8 bases between them.